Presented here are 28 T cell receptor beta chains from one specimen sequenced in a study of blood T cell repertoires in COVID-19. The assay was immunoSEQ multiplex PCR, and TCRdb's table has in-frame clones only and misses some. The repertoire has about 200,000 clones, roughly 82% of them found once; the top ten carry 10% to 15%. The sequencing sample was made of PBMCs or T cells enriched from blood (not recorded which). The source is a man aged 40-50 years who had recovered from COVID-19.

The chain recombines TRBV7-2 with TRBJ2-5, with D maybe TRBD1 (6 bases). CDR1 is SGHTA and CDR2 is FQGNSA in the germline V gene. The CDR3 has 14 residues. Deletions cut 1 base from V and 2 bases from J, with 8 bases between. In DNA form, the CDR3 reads TGTGCCAGCAGCTTAGTTGGGACACAAGAGACCCAGTACTTC. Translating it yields CASSLVGTQETQYF.

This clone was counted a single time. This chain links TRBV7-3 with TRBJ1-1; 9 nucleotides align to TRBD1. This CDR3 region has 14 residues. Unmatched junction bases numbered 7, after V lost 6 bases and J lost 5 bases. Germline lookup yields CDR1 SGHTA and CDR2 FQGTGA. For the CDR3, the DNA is TGTGCCAGCAGTTCGGGACAGGGAAGTACTGAAGCTTTCTTT. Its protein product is CASSSGQGSTEAFF.

The CDR3 bases are TGTGCCAGCAGCTCGAGGCCTAGCGGAAGCACAGATACGCAGTATTTT. It specifies CASSSRPSGSTDTQYF. This chain links TRBV7-2 with TRBJ2-3; 7 bases match TRBD2. Germline assignment: CDR1 SGHTA and CDR2 FQGNSA. The CDR3 is 16 amino acids. The V segment lost 4 bases and the J segment 0 bases; nucleotides outside the gene matches: 7.

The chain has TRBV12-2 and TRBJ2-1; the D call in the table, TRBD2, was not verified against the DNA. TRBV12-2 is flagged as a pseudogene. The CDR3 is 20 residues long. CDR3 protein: CASRSRTSGTKPLSYNEQFF. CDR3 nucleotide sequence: TGTGCAAGTCGCTCCCGGACTAGCGGGACCAAGCCTCTTTCCTACAATGAGCAGTTCTTC.

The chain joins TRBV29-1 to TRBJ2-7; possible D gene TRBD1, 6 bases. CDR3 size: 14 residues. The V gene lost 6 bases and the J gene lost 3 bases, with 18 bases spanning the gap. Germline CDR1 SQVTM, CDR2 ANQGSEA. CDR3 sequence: CSVELPGVGYEQYF. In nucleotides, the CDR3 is TGCAGCGTCGAATTACCAGGGGTGGGCTACGAGCAGTACTTC.

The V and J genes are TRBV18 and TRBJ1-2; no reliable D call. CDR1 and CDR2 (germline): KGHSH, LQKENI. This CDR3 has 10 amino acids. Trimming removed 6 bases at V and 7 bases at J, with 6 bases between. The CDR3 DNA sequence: TGTGCCAGCTCCAGTCCTGGCTACACCTTC. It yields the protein CASSSPGYTF.

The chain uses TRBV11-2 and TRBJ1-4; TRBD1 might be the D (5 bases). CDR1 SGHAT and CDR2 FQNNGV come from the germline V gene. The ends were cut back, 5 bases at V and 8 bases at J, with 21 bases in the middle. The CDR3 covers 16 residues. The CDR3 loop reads CASSAGGTGEREKLFF. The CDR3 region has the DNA TGTGCCAGCAGCGCAGGAGGTACGGGGGAGAGGGAAAAACTGTTTTTT.

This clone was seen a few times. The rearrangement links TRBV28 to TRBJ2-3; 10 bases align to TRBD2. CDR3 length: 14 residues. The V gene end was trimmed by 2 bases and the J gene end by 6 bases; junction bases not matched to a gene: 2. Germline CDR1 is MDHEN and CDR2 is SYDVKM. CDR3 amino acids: CASSLLAGADTQYF. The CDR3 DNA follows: TGTGCCAGCAGTTTACTAGCGGGAGCGGATACGCAGTATTTT.

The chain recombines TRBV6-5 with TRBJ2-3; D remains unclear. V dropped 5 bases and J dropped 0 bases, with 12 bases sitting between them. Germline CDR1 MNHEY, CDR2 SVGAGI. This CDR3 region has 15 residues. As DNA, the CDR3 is TGTGCCAGCAGTACCTCTCCGACTAGCACAGATACGCAGTATTTT. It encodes CASSTSPTSTDTQYF.

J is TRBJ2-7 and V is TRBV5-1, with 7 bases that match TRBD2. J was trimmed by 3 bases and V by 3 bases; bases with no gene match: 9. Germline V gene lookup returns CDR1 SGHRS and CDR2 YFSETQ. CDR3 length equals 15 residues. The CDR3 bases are TGCGCCAGCAGCTCCGGGGGAGGGAGCCTCTACGAGCAGTACTTC. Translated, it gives CASSSGGGSLYEQYF.

Written as DNA, the CDR3 is TGCAGCGTTGATCCGGGACACTGGAACACTGAAGCTTTCTTT. Its protein is CSVDPGHWNTEAFF. The rearrangement joins TRBV29-1 to TRBJ1-1; weak D call: TRBD1 (6 bases). V was clipped by 3 bases and J by 1 base, with 12 bases between them. The CDR3 loop spans 14 amino acids. Germline V CDR1 and CDR2: SQVTM, ANQGSEA.

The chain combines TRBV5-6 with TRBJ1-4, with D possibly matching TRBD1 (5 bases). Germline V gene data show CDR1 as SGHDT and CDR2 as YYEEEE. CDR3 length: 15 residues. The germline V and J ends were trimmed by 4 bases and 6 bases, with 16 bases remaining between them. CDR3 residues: CASSPWGRADEKLFF. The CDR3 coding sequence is TGTGCCAGCAGCCCTTGGGGGAGGGCGGATGAAAAACTGTTTTTT.

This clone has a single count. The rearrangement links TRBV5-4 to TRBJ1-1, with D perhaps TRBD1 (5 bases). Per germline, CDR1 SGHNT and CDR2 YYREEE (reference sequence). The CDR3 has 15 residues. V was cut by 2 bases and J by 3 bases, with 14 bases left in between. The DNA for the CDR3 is TGTGCCAGCAGCTTACCCGGGGGAGTGGACACTGAAGCTTTCTTT. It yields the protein CASSLPGGVDTEAFF. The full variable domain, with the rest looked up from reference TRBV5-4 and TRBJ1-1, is ETGVTQSPTHLIKTRGQQVTLRCSSQSGHNTVSWYQQALGQGPQFIFQYYREEENGRGNFPPRFSGLQFPNYSSELNVNALELDDSALYLCASSLPGGVDTEAFFGQGTRLTVV.

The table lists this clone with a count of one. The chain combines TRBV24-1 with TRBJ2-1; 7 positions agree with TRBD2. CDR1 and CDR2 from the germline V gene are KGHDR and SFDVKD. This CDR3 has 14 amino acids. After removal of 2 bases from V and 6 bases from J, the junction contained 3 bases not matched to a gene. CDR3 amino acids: CATSDSWTSNEQFF. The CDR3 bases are TGTGCCACCAGTGATTCGTGGACTAGCAATGAGCAGTTCTTC.

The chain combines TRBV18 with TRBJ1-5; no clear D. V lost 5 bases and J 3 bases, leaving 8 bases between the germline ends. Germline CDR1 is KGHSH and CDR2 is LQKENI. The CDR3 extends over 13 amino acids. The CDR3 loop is CASSFDNNQPQHF. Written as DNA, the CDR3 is TGTGCCAGCTCATTTGACAACAATCAGCCCCAGCATTTT.

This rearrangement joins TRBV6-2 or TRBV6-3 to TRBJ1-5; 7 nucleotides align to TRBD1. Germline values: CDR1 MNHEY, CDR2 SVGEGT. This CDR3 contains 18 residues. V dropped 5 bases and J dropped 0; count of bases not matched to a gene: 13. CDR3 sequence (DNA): TGTGCCAGCAGTCCCCGGGACAGACCTATTTATAGCAATCAGCCCCAGCATTTT. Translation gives CASSPRDRPIYSNQPQHF.

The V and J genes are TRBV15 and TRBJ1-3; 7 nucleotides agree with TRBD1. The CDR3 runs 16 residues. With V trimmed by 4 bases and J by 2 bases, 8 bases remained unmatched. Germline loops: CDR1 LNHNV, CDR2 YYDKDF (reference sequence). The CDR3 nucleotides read TGTGCCACCAGCATGCATGGGACAGCCCCTGGAAACACCATATATTTT. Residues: CATSMHGTAPGNTIYF.

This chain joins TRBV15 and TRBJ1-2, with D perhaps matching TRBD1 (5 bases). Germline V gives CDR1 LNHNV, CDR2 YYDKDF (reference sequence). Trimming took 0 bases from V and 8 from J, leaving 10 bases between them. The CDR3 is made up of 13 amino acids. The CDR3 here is CATSRDGGEGYTF. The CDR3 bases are TGTGCCACCAGCAGAGATGGAGGGGAAGGCTACACCTTC.

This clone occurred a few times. CDR3 sequence reads: CASSYLGSTANTEAFF. In DNA, the CDR3 is TGTGCCAGCAGCTACTTGGGCTCAACAGCGAACACTGAAGCTTTCTTT. The chain couples TRBV5-6 to TRBJ1-1; D unclear. Germline loops: CDR1 SGHDT, CDR2 YYEEEE. Trimming pared 3 bases from V and 1 base from J, leaving 16 bases between. CDR3 length: 16 residues.

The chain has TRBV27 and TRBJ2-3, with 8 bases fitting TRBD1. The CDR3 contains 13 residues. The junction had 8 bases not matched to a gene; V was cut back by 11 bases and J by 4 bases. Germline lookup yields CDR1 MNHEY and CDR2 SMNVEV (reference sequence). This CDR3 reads CACWTGRSDTQYF. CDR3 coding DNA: TGTGCCTGCTGGACAGGGAGGTCAGATACGCAGTATTTT.

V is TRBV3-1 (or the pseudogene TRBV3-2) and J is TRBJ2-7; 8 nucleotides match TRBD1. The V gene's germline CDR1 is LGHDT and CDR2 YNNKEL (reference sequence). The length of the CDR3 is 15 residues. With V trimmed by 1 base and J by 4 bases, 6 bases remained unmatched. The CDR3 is CASSQGAGGWYEQYF. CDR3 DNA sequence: TGTGCCAGCAGCCAAGGGGCAGGGGGCTGGTACGAGCAGTACTTC.

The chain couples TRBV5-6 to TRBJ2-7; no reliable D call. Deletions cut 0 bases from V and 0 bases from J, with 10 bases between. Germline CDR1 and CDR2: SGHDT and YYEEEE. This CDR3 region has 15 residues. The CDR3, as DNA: TGTGCCAGCAGCTTGGTTTGGGCAAACTCCTACGAGCAGTACGTC. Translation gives CASSLVWANSYEQYV.

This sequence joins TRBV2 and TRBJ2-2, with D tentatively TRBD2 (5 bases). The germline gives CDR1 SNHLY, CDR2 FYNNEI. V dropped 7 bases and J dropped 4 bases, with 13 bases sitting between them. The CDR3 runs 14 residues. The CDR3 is CASIGSISTGELFF. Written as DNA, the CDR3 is TGTGCCAGCATTGGGAGTATCAGCACCGGGGAGCTGTTTTTT.

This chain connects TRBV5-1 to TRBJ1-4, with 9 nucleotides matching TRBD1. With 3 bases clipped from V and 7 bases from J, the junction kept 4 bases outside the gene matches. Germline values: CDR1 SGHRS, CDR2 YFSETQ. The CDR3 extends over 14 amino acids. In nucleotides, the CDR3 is TGCGCCAGCAGCTCGGGACAGGGAATTGAAAAACTGTTTTTT. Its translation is CASSSGQGIEKLFF.

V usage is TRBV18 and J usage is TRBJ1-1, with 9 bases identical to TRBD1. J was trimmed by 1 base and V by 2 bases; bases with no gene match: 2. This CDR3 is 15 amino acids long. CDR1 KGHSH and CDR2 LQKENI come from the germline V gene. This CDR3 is CASSPGTGTNTEAFF. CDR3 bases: TGTGCCAGCTCACCAGGGACAGGGACGAACACTGAAGCTTTCTTT.

CDR3 region: CASSWWRNTEAFF. CDR3 sequence (DNA): TGTGCCAGCAGTTGGTGGAGGAACACTGAAGCTTTCTTT. The chain recombines TRBV6-5 with TRBJ1-1; the D is unclear. This CDR3 has 13 residues. Between the trimmed V and J ends, which lost 4 bases and 1 base, there was a span of 7 bases. Germline assignment: CDR1 MNHEY and CDR2 SVGAGI.

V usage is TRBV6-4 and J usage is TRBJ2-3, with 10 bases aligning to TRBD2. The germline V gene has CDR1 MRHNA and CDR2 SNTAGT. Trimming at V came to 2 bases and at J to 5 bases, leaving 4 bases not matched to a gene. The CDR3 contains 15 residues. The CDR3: CASSDGTSEVDTQYF. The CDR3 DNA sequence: TGTGCCAGCAGTGACGGGACTAGCGAGGTAGATACGCAGTATTTT.

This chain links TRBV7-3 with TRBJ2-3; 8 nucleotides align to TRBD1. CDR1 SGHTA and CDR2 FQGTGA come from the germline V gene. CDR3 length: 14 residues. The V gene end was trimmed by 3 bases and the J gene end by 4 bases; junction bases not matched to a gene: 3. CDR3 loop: CASSFTTGADTQYF. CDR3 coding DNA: TGTGCCAGCAGCTTTACGACAGGGGCAGATACGCAGTATTTT.